One TCR beta chain is described in this entry. MiXCR, run by TCRdb on the PCR reads, gives a single entry per CDR3 protein. The sample has around 18,000 distinct CDR3 sequences, 40% to 55% seen once. The data originate from a study of tumor-infiltrating lymphocytes in oesophageal squamous cell carcinoma. Sequencing was carried out using esophageal tumor tissue. The sequence derives from a male donor with esophageal squamous cell carcinoma.

This chain's CDR3 is CASSLPLVSGANVLTF. DNA for the CDR3: TGCGCCAGCAGCCTCCCTCTAGTCTCTGGGGCCAACGTCCTGACTTTC. V gene TRBV5-1 combines with J gene TRBJ2-6; the D is unclear. V lost 4 bases and J 0 bases, leaving 11 bases between the germline ends. Germline loops: CDR1 SGHRS, CDR2 YFSETQ. This CDR3 contains 16 residues.